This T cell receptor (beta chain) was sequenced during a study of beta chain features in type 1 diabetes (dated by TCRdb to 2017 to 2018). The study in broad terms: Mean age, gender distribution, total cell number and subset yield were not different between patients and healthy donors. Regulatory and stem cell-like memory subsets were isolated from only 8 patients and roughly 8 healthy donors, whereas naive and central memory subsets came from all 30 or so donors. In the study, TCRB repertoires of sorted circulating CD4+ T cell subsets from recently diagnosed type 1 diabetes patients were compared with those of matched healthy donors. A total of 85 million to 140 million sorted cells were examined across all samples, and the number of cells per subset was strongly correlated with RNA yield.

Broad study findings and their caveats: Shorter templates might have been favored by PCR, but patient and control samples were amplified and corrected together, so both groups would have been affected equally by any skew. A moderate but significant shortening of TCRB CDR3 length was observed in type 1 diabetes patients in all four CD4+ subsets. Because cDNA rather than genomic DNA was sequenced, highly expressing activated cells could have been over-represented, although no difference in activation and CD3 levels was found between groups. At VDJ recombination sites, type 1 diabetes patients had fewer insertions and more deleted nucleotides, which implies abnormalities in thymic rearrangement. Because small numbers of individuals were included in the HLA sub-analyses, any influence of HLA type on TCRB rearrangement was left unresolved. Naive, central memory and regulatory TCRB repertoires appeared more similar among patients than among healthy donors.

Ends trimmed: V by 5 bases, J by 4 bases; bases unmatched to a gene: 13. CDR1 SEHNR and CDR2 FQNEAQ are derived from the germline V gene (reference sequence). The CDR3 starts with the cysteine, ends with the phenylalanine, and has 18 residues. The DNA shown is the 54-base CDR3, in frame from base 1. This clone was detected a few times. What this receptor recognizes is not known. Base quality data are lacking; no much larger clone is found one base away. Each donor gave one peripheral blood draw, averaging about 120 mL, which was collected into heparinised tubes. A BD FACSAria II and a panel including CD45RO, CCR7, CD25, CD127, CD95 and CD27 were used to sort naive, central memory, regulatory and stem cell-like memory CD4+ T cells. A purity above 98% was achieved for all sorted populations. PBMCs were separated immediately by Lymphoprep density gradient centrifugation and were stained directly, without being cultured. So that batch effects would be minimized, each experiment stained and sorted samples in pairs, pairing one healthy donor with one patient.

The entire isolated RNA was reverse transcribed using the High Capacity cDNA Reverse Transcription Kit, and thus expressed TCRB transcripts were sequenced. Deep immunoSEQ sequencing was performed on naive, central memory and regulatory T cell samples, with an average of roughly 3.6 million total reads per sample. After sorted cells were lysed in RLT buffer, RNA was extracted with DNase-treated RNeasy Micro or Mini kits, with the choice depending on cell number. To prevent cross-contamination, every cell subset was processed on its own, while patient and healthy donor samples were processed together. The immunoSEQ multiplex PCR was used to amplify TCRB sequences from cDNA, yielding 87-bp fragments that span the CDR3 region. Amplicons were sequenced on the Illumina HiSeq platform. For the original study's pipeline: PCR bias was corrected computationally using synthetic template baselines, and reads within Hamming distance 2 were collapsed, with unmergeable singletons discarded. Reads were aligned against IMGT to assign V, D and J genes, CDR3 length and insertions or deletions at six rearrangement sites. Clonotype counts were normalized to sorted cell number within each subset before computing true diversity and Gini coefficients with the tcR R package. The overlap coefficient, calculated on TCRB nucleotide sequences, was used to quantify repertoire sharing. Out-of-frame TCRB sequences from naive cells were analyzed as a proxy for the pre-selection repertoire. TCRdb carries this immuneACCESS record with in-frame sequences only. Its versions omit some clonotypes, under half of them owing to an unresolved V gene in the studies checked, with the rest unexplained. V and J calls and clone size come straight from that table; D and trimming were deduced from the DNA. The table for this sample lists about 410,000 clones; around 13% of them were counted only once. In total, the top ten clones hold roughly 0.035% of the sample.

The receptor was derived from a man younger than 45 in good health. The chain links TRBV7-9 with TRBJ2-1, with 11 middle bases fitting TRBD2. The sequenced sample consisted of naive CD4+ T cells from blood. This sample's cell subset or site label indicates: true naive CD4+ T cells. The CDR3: CASSATRGLAEPYNEQFF. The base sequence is TGTGCCAGCAGCGCAACGAGGGGACTAGCGGAGCCATACAATGAGCAGTTCTTC.